This record looks at one TCR beta chain sequence and its context. No count is recorded, though its frequency marks this clonotype as medium-sized (0.01 to 0.1%). Its recognized antigen is unknown. The data belong to a study of CD8 T cells in cerebrospinal fluid in Alzheimer's disease (dated by TCRdb to 2020 to 2022). The study in broad terms: CSF T cell clonal expansion was assessed with two single-cell approaches: plate-based nested PCR sequencing and droplet-based sequencing. The study examined whether cerebrospinal fluid from healthy elderly individuals and from patients with neurodegenerative disease contained clonally expanded T cells. The CSF gene-expression analysis, which included patients with Parkinson's disease, covered a total of approximately 26 samples. In the droplet-based CSF analysis comparing patients with controls, there were ten or so healthy controls (around 11,000 cells) and ten or so patients with MCI or Alzheimer's disease (approximately 10,000 cells).

On the study overall, not on this receptor specifically: It was cautioned by the authors that a causal link between EBV and Alzheimer's disease is not established by the detection of EBV-specific TCRs in CSF. In patients with MCI or Alzheimer's disease, the biggest CSF clone accounted for a larger percentage of TCRs than in controls. When data were pooled, most of the 6 Alzheimer's patients but only 1 of 10 healthy subjects had a highly expanded clone, defined as at least 3% of TCRs. The EBV-specific clones were neither the most highly expanded clones nor enriched among patients. Only samples with detectable clones (roughly 11 healthy, 5 MCI, 5 AD, 6 PD) were included in the overall clonality comparison.

The library came from 10x single-cell sequencing. 10X Genomics single-cell V(D)J and 5' gene-expression libraries were used to profile CSF cells. CSF single-cell TCR libraries were sequenced on an Illumina NextSeq550. For the original study's pipeline: V(D)J reads were aligned to the vdj-GRCh38 alts ensemble 2.0.0 reference and processed with the Cell Ranger vdj pipeline. A clonotype was defined as a group of cell barcodes sharing the same set of productive CDR3 nucleotide sequences. To link clonality with transcriptional profiles, clonotype information was added to the Seurat v3.0 gene-expression metadata. Any CSF cell with more than 1,800 genes, more than 7,500 UMIs or more than 10% mitochondrial reads was removed. CDR3-beta sequences were compared against VDJdb to identify TCRs with known antigen specificity. Clone sharing was examined by network analysis using the R package qgraph, in which only TCRs with complete alpha and beta chains were included. TCRdb reprocessed the reads; each CDR3 protein sequence makes one entry, and DNA is unavailable. The V and J calls come from TCRdb's annotation, not from the publication. The table of this sample itemizes more than 850 distinct CDR3 sequences. Over 9.5% of the sample is taken by the ten largest.

Every participant was in good physical condition and had no acute infectious disease. Neurodegeneration in patients was confirmed with biomarkers including neurofilament, amyloid-beta and tau. Live CSF cells for droplet-based sequencing were sorted with a live/dead marker. To pellet immune cells, CSF obtained by lumbar puncture was centrifuged at 300g. CSF samples were inspected for red blood cells, and any blood-contaminated sample was excluded. CSF cells were cryopreserved in freezing medium, frozen overnight at -80 °C, and then stored in liquid nitrogen. CSF samples were stored for less than seven months before analysis. This clonotype was sampled from a human donor with mild cognitive impairment. The source material was cerebrospinal fluid.

The CDR3 has the sequence CSARMGGTDTQYF. The chain joins TRBV20-1 to TRBJ2-3; the D call from TCRdb, TRBD1, cannot be confirmed without DNA. For CDR1 and CDR2, the germline V gene (reference sequence) lists DFQATT and SNEGSKA. The CDR3 goes from the cysteine to the phenylalanine over 13 residues. The nucleotide record is missing.